These 20 T cell receptor beta chains came from one sample sequenced in a study of T cell responses to AZD1222 COVID-19 vaccine (dated by TCRdb to the early 2020s). The intended sense of this specimen's time point label: baseline before first vaccination. Library construction relied on the immunoSEQ multiplex PCR assay. As stored in TCRdb, this immuneACCESS dataset retains in-frame rearrangements with V and J assigned. A fraction of the clones does not appear; measured against another copy, unresolved V genes explain less than half of the discrepancy, and the remainder lacks a known reason. The sample includes 130,000 to 150,000 clones, with around 90% observed a single time. Around 1.7% of the sample comes from the top ten. The source was peripheral blood, collected on day 0 of AZD1222 vaccination. The receptors derive from an adult in good health.

This clone has only a few counts. J is TRBJ2-2 and V is TRBV7-8; D perhaps matches TRBD1 (5 bases). There are 18 residues in the CDR3. V was clipped by 5 bases and J by 0 bases, with 19 bases between them. Per germline, CDR1 SGHVS and CDR2 FQNEAQ. The CDR3 is CASSAMGRQPPNTGELFF. The CDR3, as DNA: TGTGCCAGCAGCGCTATGGGCCGACAGCCACCGAACACCGGGGAGCTGTTTTTT.

The chain has TRBV5-1 and TRBJ2-2, with 7 bases fitting TRBD1. This CDR3 is built from 14 residues. Germline-derived CDR1 and CDR2 are SGHRS and YFSETQ. V dropped 7 bases and J dropped 0; count of bases not matched to a gene: 3. CDR3 loop: CASQDRTNTGELFF. The CDR3 region has the DNA TGCGCCAGCCAGGACAGGACGAACACCGGGGAGCTGTTTTTT.

The chain has TRBV24-1 and TRBJ2-1, with D possibly matching TRBD2 (5 bases). Germline-derived CDR1 and CDR2 are KGHDR and SFDVKD. Trimming left V 0 bases short and J 4 bases short, with 21 bases between. CDR3 length: 19 residues. In nucleotides, the CDR3 is TGTGCCACCAGTGATTTGTGGGTGGTGGGTCCGGGATCTTACAATGAGCAGTTCTTC. It encodes CATSDLWVVGPGSYNEQFF.

V usage is TRBV28 and J usage is TRBJ1-3; weak D call: TRBD1 (6 bases). CDR1 is MDHEN and CDR2 is SYDVKM in the germline V gene. Trimming shortened V by 5 bases and J by 4 bases, and 18 bases separated the two germline ends. The CDR3 is 16 amino acids. CDR3 DNA: TGTGCCAGCAGTCTTGATGTGGGGGCGTCCGGAAACACCATATATTTT. Its protein product is CASSLDVGASGNTIYF.

The chain employs TRBV6-2 or TRBV6-3 and TRBJ1-2, with 9 bases that match TRBD1. Per the germline V gene, CDR1 is MNHEY and CDR2 is SVGEGT. The V and J ends lost 5 bases and 8 bases, in that order; junction bases with no gene match: 9. CDR3 size: 14 residues. The CDR3 region has the DNA TGTGCCAGCAGTCCACGGGACAGGGTCGGCGGCTACACCTTC. This gives the protein CASSPRDRVGGYTF.

This chain uses TRBV9 with TRBJ2-7; the D is unclear. This CDR3 is built from 13 residues. The V end lost 4 bases, the J end lost 3 bases, and 11 bases lay between the germline ends. Germline V gene data show CDR1 as SGDLS and CDR2 as YYNGEE. CDR3 residues: CASSLVDGYEQYF. In nucleotides, the CDR3 is TGTGCCAGCAGCCTGGTGGATGGCTACGAGCAGTACTTC. Based on the CDR3 plus reference TRBV9 and TRBJ2-7, the full variable domain is DSGVTQTPKHLITATGQRVTLRCSPRSGDLSVYWYQQSLDQGLQFLIQYYNGEERAKGNILERFSAQQFPDLHSELNLSSLELGDSALYFCASSLVDGYEQYFGPGTRLTVT.

The V and J genes are TRBV6-5 and TRBJ2-7, with a weak D call TRBD1 (6 bases). V was clipped by 6 bases and J by 4 bases, with 16 bases between them. The CDR3 has 14 residues. Germline CDR1 and CDR2: MNHEY and SVGAGI. The CDR3 nucleotides read TGTGCCAGCAGGGTGTCGGCAGGGGTGTACGAGCAGTACTTC. Amino acids: CASRVSAGVYEQYF.

The chain is built from TRBV13 and TRBJ2-2, with 10 bases aligning to TRBD2. V dropped 1 base and J dropped 0; count of bases not matched to a gene: 11. The V gene's germline CDR1 is PRHDT and CDR2 FYEKMQ (reference sequence). The CDR3 totals 20 residues. CDR3 bases: TGTGCCAGCAGCTTAGAATCGGTACTAGCGGGACCCCCGAACACCGGGGAGCTGTTTTTT. Residues: CASSLESVLAGPPNTGELFF.

V is TRBV5-8 and J is TRBJ1-1, with D maybe TRBD1 (5 bases). CDR1 and CDR2 from the germline V gene are SGHTS and YDEGEE. Between the trimmed V and J ends, which lost 0 bases and 8 bases, there was a span of 14 bases. This CDR3 is built from 14 residues. CDR3 amino acids: CASSLAGTGVEAFF. DNA for the CDR3: TGTGCCAGCAGCTTGGCCGGGACGGGGGTAGAAGCTTTCTTT.

V gene TRBV12-2 combines with J gene TRBJ1-2; the DNA was not used to check the table's D call, TRBD1. TRBV12-2 corresponds to a pseudogene. The CDR3 runs to 15 residues. The CDR3 nucleotides read TGTGCAAGTCGCTTGGACGGACAGGGGGCGAATGGCTACACCTTC. Translation: CASRLDGQGANGYTF.

The chain joins TRBV18 to TRBJ1-5, with D tentatively TRBD1 (6 bases). The CDR3 extends over 14 amino acids. Germline CDR1 KGHSH, CDR2 LQKENI. The germline V and J ends were trimmed by 6 bases and 0 bases, with 9 bases remaining between them. The chain's CDR3 is CASSQGISNQPQHF. CDR3 nucleotide sequence: TGTGCCAGCTCGCAGGGGATTAGCAATCAGCCCCAGCATTTT.

This clone was seen once. The gene calls are TRBV19 and TRBJ1-4, with D perhaps matching TRBD1 (5 bases). Germline loops: CDR1 LNHDA, CDR2 SQIVND (reference sequence). Trimming removed 3 bases at V and 10 bases at J, with 12 bases between. The CDR3 spans 13 residues. The CDR3 DNA follows: TGTGCCAGTAGTATTACAGGAGAGGCAAAACTGTTTTTT. Amino acids: CASSITGEAKLFF.

The chain joins TRBV7-9 to TRBJ1-2; no definite D call. Germline V lookup: CDR1 SEHNR, CDR2 FQNEAQ (reference sequence). The CDR3 is 11 amino acids. Trimming removed 5 bases at V and 4 bases at J, with 5 bases between. The DNA of the CDR3 is TGTGCCAGCAGCCAGACCTATGGCTACACCTTC. Encoded protein: CASSQTYGYTF.

The V and J genes are TRBV4-1 and TRBJ2-7; TRBD2 agrees at 11 bases. The CDR3 covers 16 residues. Losses at the gene ends were 4 bases for V and 5 bases for J; bases not matched to a gene: 10. Germline CDR1 reads MGHRA; CDR2 reads YSYEKL. CDR3 nucleotides: TGCGCCAGCAGCCCCGCCCCTGCTAGCGGGAGGCACGAGCAGTACTTC. The encoded protein is CASSPAPASGRHEQYF.

The genes are TRBV6-4 and TRBJ1-1; D perhaps matches TRBD1 (5 bases). This CDR3 contains 13 residues. CDR1 is MRHNA and CDR2 is SNTAGT in the germline V gene. Trimming shortened V by 5 bases and J by 1 base, and 8 bases separated the two germline ends. DNA of the CDR3: TGTGCCAGCAGTCAAGGGGAGAACACTGAAGCTTTCTTT. Amino acids: CASSQGENTEAFF.

This rearrangement joins TRBV11-3 to TRBJ2-7; 11 bases align to TRBD1. CDR3 length: 17 amino acids. Germline CDR1 is SGHNT and CDR2 is YENEEA. After removal of 4 bases from V and 4 bases from J, the junction contained 12 bases not matched to a gene. The CDR3 nucleotides read TGTGCCAGCAGCTCCTCTAGGGGAGGACAGGGGGCGTACGAGCAGTACTTC. This sequence encodes CASSSSRGGQGAYEQYF. Full variable domain (missing parts from reference TRBV11-3 and TRBJ2-7): EAGVVQSPRYKIIEKKQPVAFWCNPISGHNTLYWYLQNLGQGPELLIRYENEEAVDDSQLPKDRFSAERLKGVDSTLKIQPAELGDSAVYLCASSSSRGGQGAYEQYFGPGTRLTVT.

CDR3 residues: CASSPNPVNEQFF. CDR3 DNA: TGTGCCAGCTCACCAAACCCAGTCAATGAGCAGTTCTTC. The chain is built from TRBV18 and TRBJ2-1; D unresolved. V was trimmed by 2 bases and J by 6 bases, leaving 8 bases between them. Germline-derived CDR1 and CDR2 are KGHSH and LQKENI. The length of the CDR3 is 13 residues.

The chain uses TRBV6-5 and TRBJ2-2; the D call may be TRBD1 or TRBD2 (5 bases each). The ends were cut back, 5 bases at V and 5 bases at J, with 15 bases in the middle. The length of the CDR3 is 15 residues. Germline V gene lookup returns CDR1 MNHEY and CDR2 SVGAGI. CDR3 DNA sequence: TGTGCCAGCAGTCCCGCCGGGACCCGGACCGGGGAGCTGTTTTTT. It is translated as CASSPAGTRTGELFF.

This sequence joins TRBV11-2 and TRBJ1-1; D unresolved. The CDR3 has 11 residues. Trimming took off 1 base at V and 10 bases at J, with 7 bases between the two ends. Germline V CDR1 and CDR2: SGHAT, FQNNGV. CDR3 loop: CASSLGIGAFF. The CDR3 DNA reads as TGTGCCAGCAGCTTAGGGATCGGAGCTTTCTTT. The complete variable domain, with remaining parts taken from reference TRBV11-2 and TRBJ1-1, reads EAGVAQSPRYKIIEKRQSVAFWCNPISGHATLYWYQQILGQGPKLLIQFQNNGVVDDSQLPKDRFSAERLKGVDSTLKIQPAKLEDSAVYLCASSLGIGAFFGQGTRLTVV.

The chain has TRBV2 and TRBJ1-5; a weak D match, TRBD1 (6 bases). V lost 8 bases to trimming and J lost 0 bases, with 14 bases between them. This CDR3 region has 15 residues. The germline CDR1 and CDR2 sequences are SNHLY and FYNNEI. The CDR3 DNA reads as TGTGCCAGCGGCTCCCGGGGGGCTAGCAATCAGCCCCAGCATTTT. It encodes CASGSRGASNQPQHF.